This T cell receptor (beta chain) was documented in a study of cytomegalovirus exposure and HLA in healthy donors. Findings of the study overall: The authors enumerated 150 to 200 TCR beta chains as linked to cytomegalovirus.

This clone has a single count. Its target is unknown. The CDR3 loop spans 15 amino acids. The germline CDR1 and CDR2 sequences are LNHDA and SQIVND (reference sequence). J gave up 8 bases and V 1 base, and 6 bases lay outside the gene matches. The PCR was carried out with 60 Vbeta primers and 13 Jbeta primers. Clones were sequenced by immunoSEQ multiplex PCR, and TCRdb holds only the in-frame ones, with some missing. In the table there are some 180,000 clones, 77% of which are singletons. Sequenced input: PBMCs. The chain is built from TRBV19 and TRBJ2-1; 9 bases are shared with TRBD2. The sequence was obtained from a woman aged 60-75 years in good health and CMV-seropositive. CDR3 sequence (DNA): TGTGCCAGTAGTATAGGACTAGCGGTATGGGATGAGCAGTTCTTC. It specifies CASSIGLAVWDEQFF.